Below, 10 T cell receptor beta chains from the same sample are listed, as sequenced in a study of blood T cells in healthy people across ages. It was with a sample-barcoded 5' primer and a J-beta primer mix that a second PCR of about 6 to 11 cycles was run. A single record per CDR3 protein comes from TCRdb applying MiXCR to the 5' RACE reads. The sample lists some 930,000 distinct CDR3 sequences, roughly 28% occurring once. These data also formed part of another study, on T cells of mothers and their children.

The material sequenced was blood. These receptors were obtained from a woman aged 40 to 49 in good health.

The chain carries TRBV6-6 and TRBJ1-1; D is ambiguous. Germline V gives CDR1 MNHNY, CDR2 SVGAGI (reference sequence). This CDR3 is 16 amino acids long. With 5 bases removed from V and 0 bases from J, the gap between germline ends came to 16 bases. The CDR3 reads CASSPLASGMNTEAFF. The CDR3, as DNA: TGTGCCAGCAGTCCACTGGCCAGTGGGATGAACACTGAAGCTTTCTTT.

The chain couples TRBV7-9 to TRBJ1-2; D is undetermined. This CDR3 has 14 residues. Trimming left V 5 bases short and J 4 bases short, with 14 bases between. The germline gives CDR1 SEHNR, CDR2 FQNEAQ (reference sequence). CDR3 residues: CASSLETAPYGYTF. CDR3 DNA sequence: TGTGCCAGCAGCCTGGAAACAGCTCCCTATGGCTACACCTTC.

Comment on this clonotype: The junction shows a germline mismatch at one end, possibly a read error. V is TRBV24-1 and J is TRBJ1-2; weak D call: TRBD1 (5 bases). Germline CDR1 and CDR2: KGHDR and SFDVKD. This CDR3 has 12 residues. The CDR3 sequence is CAASQQDYGYTF. The CDR3 DNA reads TGTGCCGCCAGTCAACAGGACTATGGCTACACCTTC.

This clonotype has at least ten counts. CDR3 sequence reads: CSVRTGSSYEQYF. CDR3 sequence (DNA): TGCAGCGTTAGGACAGGTAGCTCCTACGAGCAGTACTTC. The chain carries TRBV29-1 and TRBJ2-7; 7 positions match TRBD1. Trimming took 5 bases from V and 0 from J; bases not matched to a gene: 4. This CDR3 has 13 amino acids. Germline CDR1 reads SQVTM; CDR2 reads ANQGSEA.

This clonotype was observed at least ten times. This chain joins TRBV20-1 and TRBJ2-3; D not certain. In germline, CDR1 is DFQATT, CDR2 SNEGSKA (reference sequence). V lost 6 bases to trimming and J lost 6 bases, with 10 bases between them. The CDR3 loop spans 11 amino acids. The chain's CDR3 is CSAEDADTQYF. Written as DNA, the CDR3 is TGCAGTGCCGAGGACGCGGATACGCAGTATTTT.

The chain combines TRBV7-8 with TRBJ1-1; 7 bases match TRBD1. CDR3 length equals 15 residues. Germline V gives CDR1 SGHVS, CDR2 FQNEAQ. The V and J ends lost 5 bases and 2 bases, in that order; junction bases with no gene match: 8. The CDR3 DNA reads TGTGCCAGCAGCACCGCCGGGACAGTAAACACTGAAGCTTTCTTT. It codes for CASSTAGTVNTEAFF.

This chain uses TRBV5-6 with TRBJ1-6; D unclear. V was trimmed by 0 bases and J by 15 bases, leaving 13 bases between them. CDR1 is SGHDT, CDR2 YYEEEE, per germline. The CDR3 runs to 13 residues. The CDR3 bases are TGTGCCAGCAGCTTGGGGGCCCCTCTTTTCCTCCACTTT. Its translation: CASSLGAPLFLHF.

At least ten counts were recorded for this clonotype. V is TRBV12-3 or TRBV12-4 and J is TRBJ2-1; D perhaps matches TRBD2 (5 bases). Trimming cost V 2 bases and J 7 bases, with 9 bases left between them. This CDR3 has 13 residues. CDR3 sequence reads: CASSLNPGNEQFF. The CDR3 bases are TGTGCCAGCAGTTTAAACCCGGGAAATGAGCAGTTCTTC.

This rearrangement joins TRBV27 to TRBJ2-3, with a tentative D call TRBD2 (5 bases). The CDR3 extends over 16 amino acids. Germline V gene lookup returns CDR1 MNHEY and CDR2 SMNVEV (reference sequence). Trimming took off 0 bases at V and 0 bases at J, with 10 bases between the two ends. This chain's CDR3 is CASSLSSGVSTDTQYF. The DNA for the CDR3 is TGTGCCAGCAGTTTATCGTCCGGGGTGAGCACAGATACGCAGTATTTT.

The chain links TRBV18 to TRBJ1-1, with TRBD1 matching over 8 bases. CDR3 size: 14 residues. V shed 5 bases and J 4 bases; nucleotides not matched to a gene: 6. Germline CDR1 reads KGHSH; CDR2 reads LQKENI. CDR3 protein: CASSDGQGFTEAFF. CDR3 sequence (DNA): TGTGCCAGCTCAGATGGACAGGGCTTCACTGAAGCTTTCTTT.